Listed below are T cell receptor beta chains from one sample, sequenced in a study of cytomegalovirus exposure and HLA in healthy donors. The method was immunoSEQ multiplex PCR; TCRdb's version includes in-frame clones alone and lacks a portion of them. The data contain approximately 150,000 clones, about 83% of them singletons. The material sequenced was PBMCs. The receptors derive from a woman aged 25-40 years in good health and CMV-seronegative. The CDR3 runs from the conserved cysteine through the conserved F or W. The order of the fields is V gene, J gene, CDR3 protein.

TRBV4-1	TRBJ2-1	CASGFGQAGNEQFF
TRBV7-9	TRBJ1-4	CASSSGITGWAEKLFF
TRBV10-1	TRBJ2-7	CASSERDRVGEQYF
TRBV27	TRBJ2-1	CASMSGNPTLTYNEQFF
TRBV2	-	CASRGLAGRYEQYF
TRBV12-5	-	CASGPAWDKSGEQYF
TRBV9	TRBJ2-7	CASSLRGAGTYEQYF
TRBV10-2	TRBJ2-3	CASIPPGTNTQYF
TRBV6-6	TRBJ2-7	CASSYGNRGRDYEQYF
TRBV9	TRBJ1-1	CASSVEGVDDTEAFF
TRBV5-6	TRBJ2-3	CASSLVGAGAITDTQYF
TRBV29-1	TRBJ1-2	CSVEGPYGYTF
TRBV7-8	TRBJ2-5	CASSPGGALETQYF
TRBV18	TRBJ2-7	CASSPPGLPLEQYF
TRBV7-2	TRBJ2-3	CASSSTSGGLDTQYF
TRBV6-5	TRBJ2-3	CASTLTGVGDTQYF
TRBV7-9	TRBJ1-1	CASSFDTSNTEAFF
TRBV10-1	TRBJ2-1	CASSEPRGFNNEQFF
TRBV7-9	TRBJ1-3	CSSSRLGDTIYF
TRBV29-1	TRBJ1-1	CSARVGGSAEAFF
TRBV5-1	TRBJ2-3	CASSQDRVDTQYF
TRBV7-2	TRBJ2-7	CASTTSGGTYEQYF
TRBV11-2	TRBJ1-4	CASSPTGDEKLFF
TRBV2	TRBJ2-1	CASSYGYNEQFF
TRBV27	TRBJ1-3	CASSLNGNSGNTIYF
TRBV6-1	TRBJ2-1	CASSEISVLGGNEQFF
TRBV9	TRBJ2-1	CASSVDQGSEQFF
TRBV7-2	TRBJ2-5	CASSLAGGERETQYF
TRBV29-1	TRBJ1-1	CSVRDRGTEAFF
TRBV5-1	TRBJ2-7	CASSVGLGQHYEQYF
TRBV5-6	TRBJ1-4	CASSLGGLGAANEKLFF
TRBV6-1	TRBJ2-7	CASSEEGLLAGTYEQYF
TRBV11-2	TRBJ1-1	CASSRFPRDGPNTEAFF
TRBV7-9	-	CASSLGQGIDEQYF
TRBV28	TRBJ1-1	CASGGVAWPNTEAFF
TRBV5-1	TRBJ2-7	CASSSGTSYEQYF
TRBV5-1	TRBJ2-2	CASRWTSGGAGELFF
TRBV7-2	TRBJ2-2	CASSLAAGGYGLFF
TRBV5-6	TRBJ1-3	CASSLVQGGNTIYF
TRBV19	TRBJ2-3	CASSEQGLRTDTQYF
TRBV21-1	TRBJ1-2	CASSKSQGGVNGYTF
TRBV25-1	TRBJ2-3	CASSEGAGGPSDTQYF